What follows are 20 T cell receptor beta chains derived from one specimen sequenced in a study of cytomegalovirus exposure and HLA in healthy donors. It was with 60 Vbeta and 13 Jbeta primers that the PCR ran. Data came from immunoSEQ multiplex PCR; TCRdb stores just in-frame clones and leaves some out. The data contain about 200,000 clones, just over 75% of them seen just once; the ten biggest clones take up approximately 0.63%. The sequenced sample consisted of PBMCs. The receptors shown here come from a man between 18 and 29 years old in good health and CMV-seronegative.

V is TRBV27 and J is TRBJ2-1; possible D gene TRBD2, 6 bases. CDR3 size: 16 residues. V gave up 5 bases and J gave up 0 bases, with 14 bases separating them. CDR1 and CDR2 (germline): MNHEY, SMNVEV (reference sequence). CDR3 in DNA: TGTGCCAGCAGTAGAAGGGACGGGAGCTCCTACAATGAGCAGTTCTTC. The encoded protein is CASSRRDGSSYNEQFF.

The chain links TRBV28 to TRBJ2-3, with D hard to call. This CDR3 is 14 amino acids long. CDR1 and CDR2 from the germline V gene are MDHEN and SYDVKM. V was shortened by 5 bases and J by 4 bases, with 13 bases between the two germline ends. The CDR3 sequence is CASSPPLPPDTQYF. In DNA form, the CDR3 reads TGTGCCAGCAGTCCTCCCCTCCCCCCAGATACGCAGTATTTT.

The gene calls are TRBV7-9 and TRBJ1-1; D remains unclear. Looked up from germline, CDR1 is SEHNR and CDR2 is FQNEAQ (reference sequence). Trimming took 5 bases from V and 2 from J, leaving 15 bases between them. There are 15 residues in the CDR3. The CDR3 region is CASSPGPSGNTEAFF. CDR3 coding DNA: TGTGCCAGCAGCCCCGGTCCATCAGGTAACACTGAAGCTTTCTTT.

The J gene is TRBJ1-3, the V gene TRBV18; TRBD1 aligns across 9 bases. The junction had 9 bases not matched to a gene; V was cut back by 6 bases and J by 0 bases. CDR1 and CDR2 (germline): KGHSH, LQKENI. The CDR3 is made up of 17 amino acids. CDR3 sequence: CASSEQGAILSGNTIYF. The CDR3 bases are TGTGCCAGCTCGGAACAGGGGGCGATCCTCTCTGGAAACACCATATATTTT.

The chain joins TRBV5-1 to TRBJ2-5; 7 bases line up with TRBD1. The J call is in doubt because the DNA end fits TRBJ2-7 better. The V gene's germline CDR1 is SGHRS and CDR2 YFSETQ. The CDR3 sequence is 14 residues long. The CDR3 region is CASSQPGQTYEQYF. Written as DNA, the CDR3 is TGCGCCAGCAGCCAGCCGGGACAGACCTACGAGCAGTACTTC.

This clone was counted a few times. V gene TRBV5-6 combines with J gene TRBJ2-5; TRBD1 matches 9 bases. Germline CDR1 reads SGHDT; CDR2 reads YYEEEE. The CDR3 consists of 16 residues. V shed 4 bases and J 0 bases; nucleotides not matched to a gene: 7. The CDR3 region is CASSPDRGTHQETQYF. CDR3 nucleotide sequence: TGTGCCAGCAGCCCTGACAGGGGGACGCACCAAGAGACCCAGTACTTC.

V gene TRBV2 combines with J gene TRBJ1-1, with TRBD1 as a possible D gene (6 bases). V lost 5 bases to trimming and J lost 1 base, with 11 bases between them. The CDR3 runs 14 residues. The germline V gene encodes CDR1 SNHLY and CDR2 FYNNEI. For the CDR3, the DNA is TGTGCCAGCAGTCTAGACAGGCGGAACACTGAAGCTTTCTTT. This codes for CASSLDRRNTEAFF.

The chain couples TRBV10-1 to TRBJ2-4; TRBD1 matches 11 bases. V lost 9 bases to trimming and J lost 3 bases; unmatched junction nucleotides: 7. The CDR3 is made up of 15 amino acids. Germline CDR1 is WNHNN and CDR2 is SYGVQD (reference sequence). The chain's CDR3 is CARRGTGGSKNIQYF. In DNA form, the CDR3 reads TGCGCCAGAAGGGGGACAGGGGGAAGCAAAAACATTCAGTACTTC.

The rearrangement joins TRBV5-4 to TRBJ2-3, with TRBD2 matching 8 bases. The V gene's germline CDR1 is SGHNT and CDR2 YYREEE (reference sequence). This CDR3 spans 16 amino acids. V shed 1 base and J 4 bases; nucleotides not matched to a gene: 8. The CDR3 region is CASSLLTGGPADTQYF. CDR3 sequence (DNA): TGTGCCAGCAGCTTGTTAACGGGAGGGCCGGCAGATACGCAGTATTTT.

This clone was observed a handful of times. The chain has TRBV15 and TRBJ2-3; TRBD2 matches 10 bases. V was pared by 1 base and J by 5 bases, with 6 bases of the junction left unmatched. The CDR3 sequence is 16 residues long. Germline values: CDR1 LNHNV, CDR2 YYDKDF (reference sequence). The DNA for the CDR3 is TGTGCCACCAGCAGAGCTAGCGGGAGATATATAGATACGCAGTATTTT. It yields the protein CATSRASGRYIDTQYF.

The J gene is TRBJ2-1, the V gene TRBV11-2, with 12 bases aligning to TRBD2. This CDR3 is 18 amino acids long. CDR1 and CDR2 (germline): SGHAT, FQNNGV. With V trimmed by 5 bases and J by 7 bases, 15 bases remained unmatched. In DNA form, the CDR3 reads TGTGCCAGCAGCGTGCGGACCCTTCTAGCGGGAGGGAGTAATGAGCAGTTCTTC. It is translated as CASSVRTLLAGGSNEQFF.

The CDR3 DNA is TGTGCCAGCAGTGATGGTACAGGGGGTAATAGGAGCAATCAGCCCCAGCATTTT. It encodes CASSDGTGGNRSNQPQHF. V is TRBV2 and J is TRBJ1-5, with 8 bases identical to TRBD1. The CDR3 is made up of 18 amino acids. With 3 bases clipped from V and 1 base from J, the junction kept 11 bases outside the gene matches. Germline values: CDR1 SNHLY, CDR2 FYNNEI.

The chain joins TRBV1 to TRBJ2-1; the listed D gene, TRBD2, was not tested against the DNA. TRBV1 is tagged as a pseudogene. The length of the CDR3 is 18 residues. CDR3 DNA: TGCACCAGCAGCCCGTATTATCTGGGCGGGAATGCCGATGCTGAGCAGTTCTTC. It specifies CTSSPYYLGGNADAEQFF.

Worth noting for this clone: Other DNA sequences from this sample encode an identical CDR3 as well. The chain's CDR3 is CASSLTGTNQPQHF. CDR3 DNA sequence: TGTGCCAGCAGCTTGACAGGGACCAATCAGCCCCAGCATTTT. The V and J genes are TRBV7-8 and TRBJ1-5, with 7 bases lining up with TRBD1. V lost 3 bases and J lost 3; bases outside the gene matches: 2. The germline gives CDR1 SGHVS, CDR2 FQNEAQ. The CDR3 is 14 residues long.

This clone has a handful of counts. The chain recombines TRBV6-5 with TRBJ1-2; TRBD1 might be the D (6 bases). Trimming removed 0 bases at V and 4 bases at J, with 12 bases between. The CDR3 totals 15 residues. Germline V CDR1 and CDR2: MNHEY, SVGAGI. The chain's CDR3 is CASSYSKQGSYGYTF. CDR3 in DNA: TGTGCCAGCAGTTACTCGAAACAGGGAAGCTATGGCTACACCTTC.

The J gene is TRBJ2-3, the V gene TRBV6-5; D is possibly TRBD1 (6 bases). The CDR3 totals 15 residues. Germline lookup yields CDR1 MNHEY and CDR2 SVGAGI. The germline V and J ends were trimmed by 1 base and 5 bases, with 13 bases remaining between them. CDR3 protein: CASSYLQGPLDTQYF. The CDR3 DNA sequence: TGTGCCAGCAGTTACTTACAGGGACCCCTAGATACGCAGTATTTT.

J is TRBJ1-4 and V is TRBV7-8; D may be TRBD1 (6 bases). The germline V gene has CDR1 SGHVS and CDR2 FQNEAQ. The CDR3 covers 19 residues. Trimming removed 3 bases from V and 0 bases from J, with 20 bases in between. The CDR3: CASSLLVEDSGATNEKLFF. CDR3 in DNA: TGTGCCAGCAGCTTGTTAGTTGAGGACAGCGGTGCAACTAATGAAAAACTGTTTTTT.

This clone has a handful of counts. Other DNA sequences in this sample translate to the same CDR3. The J gene is TRBJ1-2, the V gene TRBV28; tentatively, D is TRBD1 (5 bases). Per germline, CDR1 MDHEN and CDR2 SYDVKM. This CDR3 is 12 amino acids long. Trimming stripped 1 base from V and 5 bases from J, with 5 bases between. CDR3 coding DNA: TGTGCCAGCAGTTTATCAGGGTATGGCTACACCTTC. Translated: CASSLSGYGYTF.

The CDR3 spells CASSGSAGEQFF. The DNA of the CDR3 is TGCGCCAGCAGTGGTAGCGCGGGTGAGCAGTTCTTC. V usage is TRBV10-1 and J usage is TRBJ2-1, with D possibly being TRBD2 (5 bases). V gave up 4 bases and J gave up 9 bases, with 10 bases separating them. This CDR3 contains 12 residues. In germline, CDR1 is WNHNN, CDR2 SYGVQD (reference sequence).

The V and J genes are TRBV5-1 and TRBJ2-1, with D possibly being TRBD2 (5 bases). The CDR3 is 13 amino acids. The V end was cut by 2 bases, the J end by 10 bases, with 13 bases between. Germline lookup yields CDR1 SGHRS and CDR2 YFSETQ. The CDR3 DNA reads TGCGCCAGCAGCTTTGAGAGGGCCCAAGAGCAGTTCTTC. It codes for CASSFERAQEQFF.